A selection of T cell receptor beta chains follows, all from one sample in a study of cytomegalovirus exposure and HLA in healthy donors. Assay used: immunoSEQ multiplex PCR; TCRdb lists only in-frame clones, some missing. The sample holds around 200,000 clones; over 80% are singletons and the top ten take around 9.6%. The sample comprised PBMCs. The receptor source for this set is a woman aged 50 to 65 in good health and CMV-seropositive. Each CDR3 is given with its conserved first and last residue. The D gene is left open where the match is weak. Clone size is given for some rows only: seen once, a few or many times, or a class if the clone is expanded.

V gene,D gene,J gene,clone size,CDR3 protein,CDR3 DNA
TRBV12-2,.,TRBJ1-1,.,CASRLERGGLCVTEAFF,TGTGCAAGTCGCTTAGAACGGGGTGGGCTTTGTGTCACTGAAGCTTTCTTT
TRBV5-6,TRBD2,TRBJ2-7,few,CASSPRTSGASYEQYF,TGTGCCAGCAGCCCAAGGACTAGCGGGGCCTCCTACGAGCAGTACTTC
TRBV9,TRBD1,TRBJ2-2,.,CASSPWTGGAVTTGELFF,TGTGCCAGCAGCCCATGGACAGGGGGCGCGGTAACGACCGGGGAGCTGTTTTTT
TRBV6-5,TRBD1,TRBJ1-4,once,CASSSWTGNEKLFF,TGTGCCAGCAGTTCCTGGACAGGGAACGAAAAACTGTTTTTT
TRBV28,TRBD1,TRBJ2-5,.,CASSSYRQGRVRETQYF,TGTGCCAGCAGTTCCTACCGACAGGGCCGGGTTCGAGAGACCCAGTACTTC
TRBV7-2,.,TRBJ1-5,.,CASSLAMGLMTYQPQHF,TGTGCCAGCAGCTTAGCGATGGGACTGATGACATATCAGCCCCAGCATTTT
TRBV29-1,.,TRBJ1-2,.,CSVEASRGDGYTF,TGCAGCGTTGAAGCCTCTCGGGGAGACGGCTACACCTTC
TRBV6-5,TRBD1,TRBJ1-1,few,CASSYDRENTEAFF,TGTGCCAGCAGTTACGACAGGGAAAACACTGAAGCTTTCTTT
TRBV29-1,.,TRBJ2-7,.,CSVEEPGRYEQYF,TGCAGCGTTGAAGAACCGGGGAGGTACGAGCAGTACTTC
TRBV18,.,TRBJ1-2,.,CASSPGSGGYTF,TGTGCCAGCTCACCTGGAAGCGGGGGCTACACCTTC
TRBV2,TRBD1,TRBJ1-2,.,CASRPRGHVYGYTF,TGTGCCAGCAGGCCTAGGGGGCACGTTTATGGCTACACCTTC
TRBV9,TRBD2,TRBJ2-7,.,CASSVEAGIPTYEQYF,TGTGCCAGCAGCGTAGAAGCGGGGATCCCAACCTACGAGCAGTACTTC
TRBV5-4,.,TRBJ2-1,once,CASSSNNEQFF,TGTGCCAGCAGCTCCAACAATGAGCAGTTCTTC
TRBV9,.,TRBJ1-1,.,CASSGLVPDTEAFF,TGTGCCAGCAGCGGACTCGTACCTGACACTGAAGCTTTCTTT
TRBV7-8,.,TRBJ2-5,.,CASSQKQWETQYF,TGTGCCAGCAGCCAAAAACAGTGGGAGACCCAGTACTTC
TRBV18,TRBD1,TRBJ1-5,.,CASSPTGDQPQHF,TGTGCCAGCTCGCCGACAGGGGATCAGCCCCAGCATTTT
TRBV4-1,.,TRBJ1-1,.,CASSPTRPRGMNTEAFF,TGCGCCAGCAGCCCAACGAGACCGCGGGGGATGAACACTGAAGCTTTCTTT
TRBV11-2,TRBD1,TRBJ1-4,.,CASSLGQSTNEKLFF,TGTGCCAGCAGCTTGGGACAGTCAACTAATGAAAAACTGTTTTTT
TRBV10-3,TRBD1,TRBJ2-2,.,CAIRRGTENTGELFF,TGTGCCATCAGGAGGGGGACAGAGAACACCGGGGAGCTGTTTTTT
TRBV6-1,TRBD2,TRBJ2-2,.,CASSETSDGSGELFF,TGTGCCAGCAGTGAAACTAGCGACGGGAGCGGGGAGCTGTTTTTT
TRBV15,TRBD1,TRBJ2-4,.,CATSRAGGPLAKNIQYF,TGTGCCACCAGCAGGGCAGGGGGCCCACTAGCCAAAAACATTCAGTACTTC
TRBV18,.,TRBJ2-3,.,CASSPQQHTQYF,TGTGCCAGCTCACCACAACAGCATACGCAGTATTTT